These 14 T cell receptor beta chains share one sample of origin, sequenced in a study of human T cells and chemical hapten exposure. TCRdb called the RACE reads again in MiXCR, with one record for every CDR3 protein. This table holds 120,000 to 150,000 distinct CDR3 sequences, roughly 10% found once. Time point specified: patch test 2, 6 weeks after DPC sensitization. Treatment meaning: therapeutic diphenylcyclopropenone sensitization with weekly scalp DPC. This sample comprised whole blood, obtained in connection with sensitization to the hapten diphenylcyclopropenone (DPC). The receptor set was obtained from a woman aged 50 to 65 with alopecia areata. Some clones in this sample may be carry-over from other donors' samples.

This clonotype was found a few times. The chain uses TRBV12-3 or TRBV12-4 and TRBJ2-2; TRBD1 aligns across 12 bases. With 7 bases clipped from V and 1 base from J, the junction kept 13 bases outside the gene matches. The CDR3 contains 19 residues. The CDR3 bases are TGTGCCAGCAATATCCGGGACAGGGGGCTAAATCTGAACACCGGGGAGCTGTTTTTT. Translation gives CASNIRDRGLNLNTGELFF.

This clonotype was observed at least ten times. This chain joins TRBV5-1 and TRBJ2-5, with D tentatively TRBD1 (6 bases). The CDR3 spans 15 residues. Germline CDR1 is SGHRS and CDR2 is YFSETQ. The V end was cut by 5 bases, the J end by 2 bases, with 16 bases between. CDR3 in amino acids: CASSNPGQSQETQYF. Written as DNA, the CDR3 is TGCGCCAGCAGTAACCCGGGACAATCACAAGAGACCCAGTACTTC.

The V and J genes are TRBV21-1 and TRBJ2-7. TRBV21-1 is classified as a pseudogene. This CDR3 region has 17 residues. The CDR3 nucleotides read TGTGCCAGCAGCAAAGTTCGGATCCTTGATGTAACCTACGAGCAGTACTTC. Its protein is CASSKVRILDVTYEQYF.

This clonotype was found a few times. This rearrangement joins TRBV20-1 to TRBJ1-4, with 9 bases matching TRBD1. This CDR3 is built from 16 residues. The V gene's germline CDR1 is DFQATT and CDR2 SNEGSKA (reference sequence). V was pared by 0 bases and J by 7 bases, with 9 bases of the junction left unmatched. CDR3 nucleotides: TGCAGTGCTAGAGAGTCCCCGGGACAGGGTAGTGAAAAACTGTTTTTT. It encodes CSARESPGQGSEKLFF.

This clonotype occurred once. V usage is TRBV28 and J usage is TRBJ2-5, with 7 bases fitting TRBD1. This CDR3 has 12 residues. CDR1 is MDHEN, CDR2 SYDVKM, per germline. V lost 9 bases and J lost 0; bases outside the gene matches: 1. The CDR3 protein is CASDRDQETQYF. DNA for the CDR3: TGTGCCAGTGACAGGGACCAAGAGACCCAGTACTTC.

This clonotype turned up a few times. CDR3 nucleotides: TGCGCCAGCAGCCAGCCCCCTCCCTCCTACAATGAGCAGTTCTTC. Its translation is CASSQPPPSYNEQFF. The V gene is TRBV5-1, the J gene TRBJ2-1; D ambiguous. The V gene's germline CDR1 is SGHRS and CDR2 YFSETQ. This CDR3 region has 15 residues. V shed 4 bases and J shed 0 bases, with 11 bases lying between them.

This clonotype was detected many times. V is TRBV20-1 and J is TRBJ2-3, with D unresolved. CDR1 and CDR2 (germline): DFQATT, SNEGSKA (reference sequence). The CDR3 consists of 12 residues. V lost 7 bases, J lost 0 bases, and 8 bases lay in between. The CDR3 sequence is CSGHRSTDTQYF. The DNA for the CDR3 is TGCAGTGGGCACCGTAGCACAGATACGCAGTATTTT.

There are many counts of this clonotype. The J gene is TRBJ1-1, the V gene TRBV25-1; D unresolved. This CDR3 is built from 12 residues. With 6 bases removed from V and 0 bases from J, the gap between germline ends came to 5 bases. CDR1 is MGHDK, CDR2 SYGVNS, per germline. In DNA form, the CDR3 reads TGTGCCAGCAGGCAGATGAACACTGAAGCTTTCTTT. Translating gives CASRQMNTEAFF. Together with reference TRBV25-1 and TRBJ1-1, the CDR3 gives the full variable domain: EADIYQTPRYLVIGTGKKITLECSQTMGHDKMYWYQQDPGMELHLIHYSYGVNSTEKGDLSSESTVSRIRTEHFPLTLESARPSHTSQYLCASRQMNTEAFFGQGTRLTVV.

This clonotype has a handful of counts. This chain uses TRBV20-1 with TRBJ2-1; 8 bases are shared with TRBD1. With 3 bases clipped from V and 1 base from J, the junction kept 2 bases outside the gene matches. The CDR3 runs to 14 residues. Looked up from germline, CDR1 is DFQATT and CDR2 is SNEGSKA (reference sequence). Here the CDR3 reads CSASTGGSYNEQFF. CDR3 sequence (DNA): TGCAGTGCTAGTACAGGGGGTTCCTACAATGAGCAGTTCTTC.

This chain uses TRBV4-2 with TRBJ1-5; the D gene is possibly TRBD1 (6 bases). The germline V gene has CDR1 LGHNA and CDR2 YNFKEQ. The CDR3 has 16 amino acids. Trimming shortened V by 0 bases and J by 0 bases, and 9 bases separated the two germline ends. The CDR3 protein is CASSQETGFSNQPQHF. CDR3 nucleotide sequence: TGTGCCAGCAGCCAAGAGACAGGCTTTAGCAATCAGCCCCAGCATTTT.

The rearrangement links TRBV28 to TRBJ2-1, with 11 bases matching TRBD2. Looked up from germline, CDR1 is MDHEN and CDR2 is SYDVKM. Trimming at V came to 5 bases and at J to 3 bases, leaving 9 bases not matched to a gene. CDR3 length: 17 residues. The chain's CDR3 is CASSPGTSGGGYNEQFF. The CDR3 region has the DNA TGTGCCAGCAGTCCGGGGACTAGCGGAGGGGGCTACAATGAGCAGTTCTTC.

There are many counts of this clonotype. The V and J genes are TRBV2 and TRBJ2-7; D ambiguous. The CDR3 has 14 residues. The V and J ends lost 2 bases and 1 base respectively, with 9 bases between them. CDR1 and CDR2 from the germline V gene are SNHLY and FYNNEI. The CDR3 nucleotides are TGTGCCAGCAGTGAAACCCTAGATTCCTACGAGCAGTACTTC. Its translation: CASSETLDSYEQYF.

The genes are TRBV12-3 or TRBV12-4 and TRBJ1-2; TRBD1 might be the D (5 bases). V shed 6 bases and J shed 4 bases, with 18 bases lying between them. The CDR3 totals 15 residues. CDR3 nucleotide sequence: TGTGCCAGCAGCCGCAGGGCGGCTGGCCTCTATGGCTACACCTTC. Protein sequence: CASSRRAAGLYGYTF.

This clonotype was detected ten times or more. The genes are TRBV18 and TRBJ2-5; D not certain. From germline, CDR1 is KGHSH and CDR2 LQKENI. Trimming cost V 5 bases and J 7 bases, with 14 bases left between them. The CDR3 spans 13 residues. The CDR3 is CASSSTDPTTQYF. Here the CDR3 DNA reads TGTGCCAGCTCATCGACGGACCCAACGACCCAGTACTTC. Supplemented by reference TRBV18 and TRBJ2-5, the full variable domain reads NAGVMQNPRHLVRRRGQEARLRCSPMKGHSHVYWYRQLPEEGLKFMVYLQKENIIDESGMPKERFSAEFPKEGPSILRIQQVVRGDSAAYFCASSSTDPTTQYFGPGTRLLVL.